This passage covers 27 T cell receptor beta chains from one sample sequenced in a study of cytomegalovirus exposure and HLA in healthy donors. 60 Vbeta and 13 Jbeta primers were used in PCR. Clones were sequenced by immunoSEQ multiplex PCR, and TCRdb holds only the in-frame ones, with some missing. Of about 93,000 clones in the sample, around 80% were seen once. The sample consisted of PBMCs. These receptors originate from a man aged 25 to 40 in good health and CMV-seronegative.

The CDR3 DNA reads as TGTGCCAGCAGCGCCGGACAGGGGGGAAACACCATATATTTT. This sequence encodes CASSAGQGGNTIYF. The chain combines TRBV7-9 with TRBJ1-3; 9 nucleotides line up with TRBD1. The CDR3 contains 14 residues. CDR1 and CDR2 (germline): SEHNR, FQNEAQ (reference sequence). Trimming cost V 5 bases and J 4 bases; bases outside gene matches: 3.

The CDR3 loop reads CASSYLMGQGDYGYTF. The CDR3 DNA is TGTGCCAGCAGTTACTTGATGGGACAGGGTGACTATGGCTACACCTTC. This chain links TRBV6-5 with TRBJ1-2, with 9 positions matching TRBD1. V dropped 1 base and J dropped 3; count of bases not matched to a gene: 6. Germline CDR1 MNHEY, CDR2 SVGAGI. The CDR3 has 16 residues.

Only one count was recorded for this clone. The gene calls are TRBV11-2 and TRBJ2-7; D possibly corresponds to TRBD2 (7 bases). The germline V and J ends were trimmed by 5 bases and 2 bases, with 19 bases remaining between them. The CDR3 loop spans 16 amino acids. The germline CDR1 and CDR2 sequences are SGHAT and FQNNGV. CDR3 loop: CASSLAPGGLTYEQYF. CDR3 nucleotide sequence: TGTGCCAGCAGCCTTGCTCCGGGGGGCTTGACCTACGAGCAGTACTTC.

The count of this clone is one. The chain employs TRBV7-9 and TRBJ1-2; D is uncertain. Germline V gene lookup returns CDR1 SEHNR and CDR2 FQNEAQ (reference sequence). The CDR3 sequence is 14 residues long. V was clipped by 4 bases and J by 2 bases, with 11 bases between them. The DNA of the CDR3 is TGTGCCAGCAGCTCGATTCAGGTGAACTATGGCTACACCTTC. This gives the protein CASSSIQVNYGYTF.

V gene TRBV18 combines with J gene TRBJ2-1; tentatively, D is TRBD1 (5 bases). Germline loops: CDR1 KGHSH, CDR2 LQKENI. The ends were cut back, 0 bases at V and 5 bases at J, with 11 bases in the middle. The length of the CDR3 is 15 residues. The CDR3 reads CASSPPWQGHNEQFF. In DNA, the CDR3 is TGTGCCAGCTCACCACCCTGGCAGGGTCACAATGAGCAGTTCTTC.

The chain recombines TRBV28 with TRBJ1-5; 8 bases map to TRBD1. V gave up 7 bases and J gave up 1 base; unmatched junction bases: 6. Germline loops: CDR1 MDHEN, CDR2 SYDVKM. CDR3 length equals 15 residues. The CDR3 loop reads CASTRWTGSNQPQHF. CDR3 DNA: TGTGCCAGCACCAGATGGACAGGGAGCAATCAGCCCCAGCATTTT.

This rearrangement joins TRBV5-1 to TRBJ1-1, with TRBD1 as a possible D gene (5 bases). The CDR3 length is 13 residues. Germline V lookup: CDR1 SGHRS, CDR2 YFSETQ. Trimming left V 5 bases short and J 3 bases short, with 11 bases between. In DNA, the CDR3 is TGCGCCAGCAGGGCGGGGACCCACACTGAAGCTTTCTTT. Its protein is CASRAGTHTEAFF.

The chain links TRBV7-3 to TRBJ2-7; TRBD1 agrees at 9 bases. The CDR3 spans 15 residues. The germline V gene has CDR1 SGHTA and CDR2 FQGTGA. Germline trimming cut 0 bases from V and 2 bases from J; bases unmatched to any gene: 2. In nucleotides, the CDR3 is TGTGCCAGCAGCTTAACCGGGACAGGGACCTACGAGCAGTACTTC. Residues: CASSLTGTGTYEQYF.

The chain joins TRBV14 to TRBJ2-7; 8 bases match TRBD1. The CDR3 length is 13 residues. V was clipped by 4 bases and J by 6 bases; unmatched bases: 5. Germline values: CDR1 SGHDN, CDR2 FVKESK. The CDR3 region has the DNA TGTGCCAGCAGCCCTAGGGACAGGATCGAGCAGTACTTC. It encodes CASSPRDRIEQYF.

The V call is TRBV5-6, the J call TRBJ2-5; TRBD2 matches at 11 bases. Germline V gene data show CDR1 as SGHDT and CDR2 as YYEEEE. CDR3 length: 16 amino acids. The J segment lost 4 bases and the V segment lost 4 bases, leaving 9 bases of the junction unmatched. The CDR3 loop reads CASSGTSGSKGETQYF. The CDR3 coding sequence is TGTGCCAGCAGCGGGACTAGCGGATCTAAGGGAGAGACCCAGTACTTC.

This clone was observed a single time. The chain is built from TRBV7-9 and TRBJ2-3, with D possibly TRBD1 on 6 matching bases. The CDR3 length is 14 residues. Germline CDR1 SEHNR, CDR2 FQNEAQ (reference sequence). V lost 4 bases and J lost 7, with 15 bases in between. The CDR3 loop is CASSSIIQGNTQYF. CDR3 in DNA: TGTGCCAGCAGCTCCATCATACAGGGTAATACGCAGTATTTT. The full variable domain, rest sourced from reference TRBV7-9 and TRBJ2-3, is DTGVSQNPRHKITKRGQNVTFRCDPISEHNRLYWYRQTLGQGPEFLTYFQNEAQLEKSRLLSDRFSAERPKGSFSTLEIQRTEQGDSAMYLCASSSIIQGNTQYFGPGTRLTVL.

The chain combines TRBV4-1 with TRBJ2-3, with 7 nucleotides matching TRBD1. The germline gives CDR1 MGHRA, CDR2 YSYEKL. V gave up 4 bases and J gave up 1 base; unmatched junction bases: 5. The CDR3 runs to 15 residues. The CDR3 loop is CASSPPGTGTDTQYF. The CDR3 DNA follows: TGCGCCAGCAGCCCCCCCGGGACAGGCACAGATACGCAGTATTTT.

This chain joins TRBV6-5 and TRBJ2-7, with D tentatively TRBD2 (6 bases). The germline V and J ends were trimmed by 2 bases and 3 bases, with 11 bases remaining between them. CDR3 length: 14 amino acids. Germline lookup yields CDR1 MNHEY and CDR2 SVGAGI. The CDR3 loop reads CASSYRDSRYEQYF. CDR3 coding DNA: TGTGCCAGCAGTTACCGGGACTCCCGCTACGAGCAGTACTTC.

DNA for the CDR3: TGTGCCAGTAAAACAGGGGGAGTGAACTATGGCTACACCTTC. Protein sequence: CASKTGGVNYGYTF. J is TRBJ1-2 and V is TRBV19; 8 nucleotides match TRBD1. After removal of 7 bases from V and 2 bases from J, the junction contained 6 bases not matched to a gene. Germline loops: CDR1 LNHDA, CDR2 SQIVND (reference sequence). The CDR3 spans 14 residues.

This clone was seen more than once but under ten times. The chain joins TRBV6-1 to TRBJ1-5; unclear D gene. From germline, CDR1 is MNHNS and CDR2 SASEGT. The CDR3 sequence is 13 residues long. V lost 2 bases and J 5 bases, leaving 7 bases between the germline ends. CDR3 nucleotide sequence: TGTGCCAGCAGTGAAACTCAATATCAGCCCCAGCATTTT. Protein: CASSETQYQPQHF.

The V call is TRBV18, the J call TRBJ1-4; D possibly corresponds to TRBD1 (5 bases). There are 12 residues in the CDR3. Germline loops: CDR1 KGHSH, CDR2 LQKENI. Trimming took off 8 bases at V and 8 bases at J, with 12 bases between the two ends. The CDR3 sequence: CASHKGAEKLFF. The CDR3 DNA reads TGTGCCAGCCATAAAGGGGCCGAAAAACTGTTTTTT.

This clone was found once. The chain has TRBV10-1 and TRBJ2-1; 13 bases align to TRBD2. This CDR3 is 15 amino acids long. Per the germline V gene, CDR1 is WNHNN and CDR2 is SYGVQD (reference sequence). J gave up 6 bases and V 5 bases, and 4 bases lay outside the gene matches. The CDR3 nucleotides are TGCGCCAGCAGTAAGGGACTAGCGGGGTTCAATGAGCAGTTCTTC. Amino acids: CASSKGLAGFNEQFF.

The chain is built from TRBV5-1 and TRBJ2-3, with 10 bases matching TRBD2. Germline values: CDR1 SGHRS, CDR2 YFSETQ. The CDR3 runs 15 residues. With V trimmed by 4 bases and J by 4 bases, 6 bases remained unmatched. The CDR3 loop is CASSQSGRAADTQYF. For the CDR3, the DNA is TGCGCCAGCAGCCAGAGCGGGAGGGCTGCAGATACGCAGTATTTT.

This rearrangement joins TRBV5-1 to TRBJ2-1; a weak D match, TRBD2 (6 bases). The CDR3 has 19 residues. Trimming left V 1 base short and J 1 base short, with 21 bases between. Germline CDR1 SGHRS, CDR2 YFSETQ. CDR3 in amino acids: CASSLLGSSGGRSYNEQFF. CDR3 DNA sequence: TGCGCCAGCAGCTTGTTAGGTAGTAGCGGTGGGAGGTCCTACAATGAGCAGTTCTTC.

The V gene is TRBV6-6, the J gene TRBJ1-2; TRBD1 might be the D (5 bases). This CDR3 has 14 residues. Deletions cut 6 bases from V and 7 bases from J, with 18 bases between. CDR1 is MNHNY, CDR2 SVGAGI, per germline (reference sequence). In DNA, the CDR3 is TGTGCCAGCAGACAGAATCCGGGACTTTTTGGCTACACCTTC. It codes for CASRQNPGLFGYTF.

The chain employs TRBV7-8 and TRBJ2-5; D perhaps matches TRBD2 (6 bases). The J call may be incorrect, as the DNA end agrees better with TRBJ2-7. The germline gives CDR1 SGHVS, CDR2 FQNEAQ. This CDR3 region has 17 residues. The CDR3 DNA sequence: TGTGCCAGCAGCTTAGGGGGACTTGGGCCTACCTCCTACGAGCAGTACTTC. Translated, it gives CASSLGGLGPTSYEQYF.

CDR3 loop: CASSRGGGPYQETQYF. In DNA, the CDR3 is TGTGCCAGCAGCCGCGGAGGGGGCCCGTACCAAGAGACCCAGTACTTC. The chain uses TRBV7-2 and TRBJ2-5, with TRBD1 as a possible D gene (7 bases). The V and J ends lost 5 bases and 0 bases respectively, with 16 bases between them. Germline V gives CDR1 SGHTA, CDR2 FQGNSA. CDR3 length: 16 amino acids.

The chain recombines TRBV4-1 with TRBJ2-1, with a weak D call TRBD1 (6 bases). Trimming took 3 bases from V and 8 from J, leaving 11 bases between them. The CDR3 contains 13 residues. Germline values: CDR1 MGHRA, CDR2 YSYEKL. CDR3 loop: CASSQQQGYEQFF. The CDR3 DNA follows: TGCGCCAGCAGCCAGCAACAGGGATATGAGCAGTTCTTC.

The chain carries TRBV15 and TRBJ1-1; 7 bases fit TRBD1. The CDR3 consists of 13 residues. Looked up from germline, CDR1 is LNHNV and CDR2 is YYDKDF (reference sequence). With 5 bases clipped from V and 4 bases from J, the junction kept 4 bases outside the gene matches. CDR3 DNA: TGTGCCACCAGCCGACAGGGACCCACTGAAGCTTTCTTT. It codes for CATSRQGPTEAFF.

The chain couples TRBV7-2 to TRBJ2-5; 7 bases match TRBD1. The J call may be mistaken, given a closer DNA end match to TRBJ2-7. CDR1 and CDR2 from the germline V gene are SGHTA and FQGNSA. The CDR3 consists of 13 residues. The CDR3 coding sequence is TGTGCCAGCAGTCGGGACAGCACCTACGAGCAGTACTTC. As protein: CASSRDSTYEQYF.

Only one count was recorded for this clone. J is TRBJ2-1 and V is TRBV11-3; the D is unclear. Germline assignment: CDR1 SGHNT and CDR2 YENEEA. The germline V and J ends were trimmed by 1 base and 7 bases, with 8 bases remaining between them. The CDR3 is 13 residues long. CDR3 in amino acids: CASSLGLSNEQFF. In DNA form, the CDR3 reads TGTGCCAGCAGCTTAGGTTTATCGAATGAGCAGTTCTTC.

DNA for the CDR3: TGTGCCAGCTCACCATTCCCCAGGGTCGATAATTCACCCCTCCACTTT. It yields the protein CASSPFPRVDNSPLHF. The V and J genes are TRBV18 and TRBJ1-6; a possible D gene is TRBD1 (5 bases). Deletions cut 2 bases from V and 5 bases from J, with 13 bases between. This CDR3 has 16 amino acids. Germline-derived CDR1 and CDR2 are KGHSH and LQKENI.